The rows below give T cell receptor beta chains drawn from one sample of a study of T cells of healthy individuals. TCRdb re-called the 5' RACE reads with MiXCR, one entry per CDR3 protein. The table includes around 100,000 distinct CDR3 sequences, 17% detected once. These receptors came from a human donor in good health. Each CDR3 is given with its conserved first and last residue. Fields, in order: J gene, D gene, V gene, clone size, CDR3 protein, CDR3 DNA. D genes are given only for firm matches. Only some rows state a clone size, as once, few, many or a class for expanded clones.

TRBJ1-4 . TRBV12-3/TRBV12-4 many CASSFTAAEKLFF TGTGCCAGCAGTTTCACGGCGGCTGAAAAACTGTTTTTT
TRBJ1-1 TRBD1 TRBV28 . CASSLVQGAAEAFF TGTGCCAGCAGTTTAGTGCAGGGGGCCGCTGAAGCTTTCTTT
TRBJ2-3 . TRBV4-1 once CASSQDPWGDTQYF TGCGCCAGCAGCCAAGATCCCTGGGGGGATACGCAGTATTTT
TRBJ2-5 TRBD1 TRBV20-1 few CSARQGSLETQYF TGCAGTGCACGACAGGGATCACTAGAGACCCAGTACTTC
TRBJ2-1 TRBD1 TRBV13 many CASSLGTGGSEQFF TGTGCCAGCAGCTTAGGGACAGGGGGCAGTGAGCAGTTCTTC
TRBJ2-5 TRBD2 TRBV20-1 . CSASGGTQETQYF TGCAGTGCTAGCGGGGGGACCCAAGAGACCCAGTACTTC
TRBJ1-1 TRBD1 TRBV6-9 . CASSPRWDRLNTEAFF TGTGCCAGCAGTCCGAGATGGGACAGACTGAACACTGAAGCTTTCTTT
TRBJ2-5 . TRBV10-3 few CAIREGLQETQYF TGTGCCATCAGAGAGGGACTCCAAGAGACCCAGTACTTC
TRBJ1-1 . TRBV30 many CAWANPGGSKAFF TGTGCCTGGGCCAACCCGGGAGGATCGAAAGCTTTCTTT
TRBJ2-7 . TRBV9 . CASSVVGTPGHEQYF TGTGCCAGCAGCGTAGTTGGGACCCCCGGGCACGAGCAGTACTTC
TRBJ2-1 TRBD1 TRBV24-1 . CATSKQGAGYEQFF TGTGCCACCAGCAAACAGGGGGCAGGGTATGAGCAGTTCTTC
TRBJ2-5 . TRBV29-1 many CSSSVQAGTQYF TGCAGCTCCTCGGTGCAGGCTGGGACCCAGTACTTC
TRBJ2-7 . TRBV6-1 . CASSDSERGALSYEQYF TGTGCCAGCAGTGATTCGGAAAGGGGGGCCCTTTCCTACGAGCAGTACTTC
TRBJ2-1 TRBD2 TRBV28 . CASSSGREGYNEQFF TGTGCCAGCAGTTCCGGGCGGGAGGGCTACAATGAGCAGTTCTTC
TRBJ2-7 TRBD2 TRBV7-9 many CASSLEAGLGSNPYEQYF TGTGCCAGCAGCTTAGAGGCGGGACTAGGAAGCAACCCCTACGAGCAGTACTTC
TRBJ2-1 TRBD2 TRBV13 few CASSLTTSGGPYNEQFF TGTGCCAGCAGCCTCACGACTAGCGGGGGTCCCTACAATGAGCAGTTCTTC
TRBJ1-6 . TRBV18 many CASSPSGPTNSPLHF TGTGCCAGCTCACCATCAGGACCGACCAATTCACCCCTCCACTTT
TRBJ1-1 TRBD1 TRBV29-1 . CSVRRDRANTEAFF TGCAGCGTCCGGCGGGACAGGGCTAACACTGAAGCTTTCTTT
TRBJ1-5 . TRBV15 . CATGGIIGNQPQHF TGTGCCACCGGGGGCATAATAGGTAATCAGCCCCAGCATTTT
TRBJ2-7 TRBD1 TRBV6-5 few CASSRGQDYEQYF TGTGCCAGCAGTCGGGGACAGGACTACGAGCAGTACTTC
TRBJ2-2 . TRBV20-1 few CSAETNTGELFF TGCAGTGCGGAGACGAACACCGGGGAGCTGTTTTTT
TRBJ2-3 TRBD2 TRBV20-1 many CSARDPSGATDTQYF TGCAGTGCTAGAGATCCTAGCGGGGCAACAGATACGCAGTATTTT
TRBJ2-7 . TRBV5-1 . CASSPAQGRSYEQYF TGCGCCAGCAGCCCTGCTCAGGGACGCTCCTACGAGCAGTACTTC
TRBJ2-7 TRBD1 TRBV6-2/TRBV6-3 many CASSYGTGGYEQYF TGTGCCAGCAGTTACGGGACAGGGGGCTACGAGCAGTACTTC
TRBJ1-5 TRBD1 TRBV20-1 . CSARGDRGADQPQHF TGCAGTGCTAGAGGGGACAGGGGAGCGGATCAGCCCCAGCATTTT
TRBJ1-1 TRBD1 TRBV28 many CASSLPQTGRFTEAFF TGTGCCAGCAGTTTACCTCAGACAGGGAGATTCACTGAAGCTTTCTTT
TRBJ2-2 . TRBV2 once CASSEGGPIQHTGELFF TGTGCCAGCAGTGAAGGGGGACCCATACAACACACCGGGGAGCTGTTTTTT
TRBJ1-5 . TRBV20-1 . CSARTLGNQPQHF TGCAGTGCTAGGACTCTCGGCAATCAGCCCCAGCATTTT
TRBJ2-7 TRBD1 TRBV5-1 . CASSFTGTGDSYEQYF TGCGCCAGCAGCTTTACCGGGACAGGGGATAGCTACGAGCAGTACTTC
TRBJ2-3 TRBD2 TRBV4-3 . CASSQDLPAGSTDTQYF TGCGCCAGCAGCCAAGATCTACCAGCGGGAAGCACAGATACGCAGTATTTT
TRBJ1-6 . TRBV5-1 few CASSLGARDAPLHF TGCGCCAGCAGCTTGGGGGCCCGGGACGCACCCCTCCACTTT
TRBJ2-1 TRBD2 TRBV5-5 . CASSPRPISGGAWFF TGTGCCAGCAGCCCACGACCGATTAGCGGGGGGGCATGGTTCTTC
TRBJ2-3 . TRBV5-1 . CASSFESTDTQYF TGCGCCAGCAGCTTCGAAAGCACAGATACGCAGTATTTT
TRBJ2-1 TRBD2 TRBV5-1 few CASSLASGRADWLFF TGCGCCAGCAGCTTGGCTAGCGGGAGGGCCGACTGGCTGTTCTTC
TRBJ2-1 . TRBV6-5 . CASSRGQPAYNEQFF TGTGCCAGCAGCCGCGGACAGCCCGCCTACAATGAGCAGTTCTTC
TRBJ2-3 . TRBV11-2 few CASSFEGGDTQYF TGTGCCAGCAGCTTCGAAGGGGGGGATACGCAGTATTTT
TRBJ1-1 TRBD1 TRBV29-1 many CSVSLDRGREAFF TGCAGCGTTTCCCTGGACAGGGGCCGAGAAGCTTTCTTT
TRBJ2-7 . TRBV5-1 many CASYRGDSYEQYF TGCGCCAGCTACCGCGGGGATTCCTACGAGCAGTACTTC